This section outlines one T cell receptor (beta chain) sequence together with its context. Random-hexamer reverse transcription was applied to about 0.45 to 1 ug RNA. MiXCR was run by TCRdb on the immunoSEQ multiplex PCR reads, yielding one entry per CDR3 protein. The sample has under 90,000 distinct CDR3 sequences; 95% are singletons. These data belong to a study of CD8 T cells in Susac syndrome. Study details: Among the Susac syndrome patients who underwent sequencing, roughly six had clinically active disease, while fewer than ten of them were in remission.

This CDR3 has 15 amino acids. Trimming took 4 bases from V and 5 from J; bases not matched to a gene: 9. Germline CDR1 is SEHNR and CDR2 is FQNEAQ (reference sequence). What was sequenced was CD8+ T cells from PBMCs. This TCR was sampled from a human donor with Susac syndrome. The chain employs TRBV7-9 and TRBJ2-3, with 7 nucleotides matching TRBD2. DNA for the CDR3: TGTGCCAGCAGCTCGCAGACTAGCACCCGAGATACGCAGTATTTT. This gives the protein CASSSQTSTRDTQYF.